Detailed here is one TCR beta chain. Its antigen remains unidentified. The sample is drawn from a study of T cells after yellow fever vaccination. Study context: SMART-Seq v4 Ultra Low Input prepared the low-cell-number fractions.

Study-level findings and limits: Most primary-vaccination clones recurred post-booster (just under 98% CD4, just over 85% CD8). It was a weaker secondary response, yet one that peaked faster, at day 5 versus 15.

TCRdb redid the calling of the 5' RACE reads with MiXCR, one entry per CDR3 protein. The repertoire has hundreds of thousands of distinct CDR3 sequences, around 3.6% of them found once; the top ten carry 20% to 30%. The CDR3 totals 15 residues. Germline V gene lookup returns CDR1 MNHNY and CDR2 SVGAGI (reference sequence). V was pared by 0 bases and J by 1 base, with 9 bases between. This sequence joins TRBV6-6 and TRBJ1-1; D is unresolved. The source material was PBMCs, sampled on the day of the yellow fever booster vaccination. The TCR comes from a man between 18 and 35 years old who received the YFV17D yellow fever vaccine. CDR3 in DNA: TGTGCCAGCAGTTACTCGAGTGCAGAGAACACTGAAGCTTTCTTT. Amino acids: CASSYSSAENTEAFF.